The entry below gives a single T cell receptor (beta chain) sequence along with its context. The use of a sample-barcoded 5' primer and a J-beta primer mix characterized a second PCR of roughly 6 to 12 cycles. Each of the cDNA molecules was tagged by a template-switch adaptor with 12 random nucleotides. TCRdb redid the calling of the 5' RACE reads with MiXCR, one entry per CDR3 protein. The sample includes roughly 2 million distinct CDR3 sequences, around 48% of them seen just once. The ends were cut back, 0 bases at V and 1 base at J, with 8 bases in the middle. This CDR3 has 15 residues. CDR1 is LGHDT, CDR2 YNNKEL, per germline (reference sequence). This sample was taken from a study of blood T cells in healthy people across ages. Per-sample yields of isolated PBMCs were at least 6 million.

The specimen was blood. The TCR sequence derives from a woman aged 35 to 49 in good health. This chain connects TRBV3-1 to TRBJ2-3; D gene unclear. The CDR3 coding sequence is TGTGCCAGCAGCCAAGATGCCAGGCGCACAGATACGCAGTATTTT. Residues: CASSQDARRTDTQYF.